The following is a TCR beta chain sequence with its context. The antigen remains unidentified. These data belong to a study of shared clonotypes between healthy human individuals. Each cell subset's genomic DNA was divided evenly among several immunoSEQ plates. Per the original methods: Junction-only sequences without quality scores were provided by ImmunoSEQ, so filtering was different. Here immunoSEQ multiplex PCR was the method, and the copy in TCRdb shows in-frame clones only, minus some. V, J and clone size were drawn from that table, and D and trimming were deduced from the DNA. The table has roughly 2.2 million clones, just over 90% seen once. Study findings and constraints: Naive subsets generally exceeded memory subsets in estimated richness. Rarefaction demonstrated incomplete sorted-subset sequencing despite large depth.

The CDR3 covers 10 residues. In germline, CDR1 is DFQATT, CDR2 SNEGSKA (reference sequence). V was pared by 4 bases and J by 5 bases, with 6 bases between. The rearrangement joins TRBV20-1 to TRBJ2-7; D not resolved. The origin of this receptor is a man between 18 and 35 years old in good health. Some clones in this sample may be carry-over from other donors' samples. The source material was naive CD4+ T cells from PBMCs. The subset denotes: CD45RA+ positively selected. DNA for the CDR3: TGCAGTGCTATGGGGAACGAGCAGTACTTC. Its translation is CSAMGNEQYF.